Below, 30 T cell receptor beta chains from the same sample are listed, as sequenced in a study of T cells after yellow fever vaccination (dated by TCRdb to the late 2010s). This specimen's treatment or condition label, interpreted: live attenuated yellow fever vaccine strain. Library preparation used 5' RACE. Sequencing was performed on an Illumina NovaSeq 6000. The raw public data were reprocessed by TCRdb itself: fastp quality trimming at Q25, MiXCR clonotype calling, in-frame beta chains only. A single entry per CDR3 protein holds the most common genes and DNA from its merged rows. Within this sample are roughly 99,000 distinct CDR3 sequences, with 5.8% of them counted one time only. The ten largest clones add up to roughly two fifths of the sample. The sequencing here drew on CD8+ T cells sorted from PBMCs, taken 10 days after the yellow fever booster vaccination. All receptors derive from a man in his late teens or twenties who received the YFV17D yellow fever vaccine.

The sample holds many counts of this clonotype. The CDR3 coding sequence is TGCGCCAGCAGCCAATGGACAGGGGGTACAGATACGCAGTATTTT. This codes for CASSQWTGGTDTQYF. The chain is built from TRBV4-1 and TRBJ2-3; TRBD1 agrees at 10 bases. CDR1 is MGHRA, CDR2 YSYEKL, per germline. Trimming took 2 bases from V and 3 from J; bases not matched to a gene: 2. This CDR3 is 15 amino acids long.

This clonotype occurred a few times. V gene TRBV27 combines with J gene TRBJ1-2, with TRBD1 identical over 9 bases. This CDR3 region has 14 residues. Germline lookup yields CDR1 MNHEY and CDR2 SMNVEV (reference sequence). V gave up 8 bases and J gave up 4 bases; unmatched junction bases: 8. CDR3 loop: CASGTGLAPYGYTF. The CDR3 DNA reads TGTGCCAGCGGGACAGGGCTCGCTCCCTATGGCTACACCTTC.

This clonotype has just a few counts. The V and J genes are TRBV27 and TRBJ1-5; 7 bases align to TRBD1. This CDR3 region has 15 residues. Germline V lookup: CDR1 MNHEY, CDR2 SMNVEV (reference sequence). V lost 6 bases to trimming and J lost 3 bases; unmatched junction nucleotides: 8. The CDR3 nucleotides are TGTGCCAGCAGGTCGGGACAGAGTTACAATCAGCCCCAGCATTTT. Its protein product is CASRSGQSYNQPQHF.

This clonotype was counted between two and nine times. The chain links TRBV5-1 to TRBJ1-2; D is perhaps TRBD1 (5 bases). Germline V gives CDR1 SGHRS, CDR2 YFSETQ. With 3 bases removed from V and 3 bases from J, the gap between germline ends came to 18 bases. The length of the CDR3 is 16 residues. CDR3 sequence: CASSSTGASGDYGYTF. DNA of the CDR3: TGCGCCAGCAGCTCGACGGGAGCGTCGGGGGACTATGGCTACACCTTC.

The genes are TRBV2 and TRBJ2-7; 8 nucleotides match TRBD1. This CDR3 comprises 14 residues. Trimming took 10 bases from V and 0 from J; bases not matched to a gene: 8. From germline, CDR1 is SNHLY and CDR2 FYNNEI. The CDR3 DNA reads as TGTGCCACCGACAGGGGCGAGAGCTCCTACGAGCAGTACGTC. As protein: CATDRGESSYEQYV.

This clonotype was seen only a few times. J is TRBJ2-7 and V is TRBV11-2; weak D call: TRBD2 (6 bases). CDR1 SGHAT and CDR2 FQNNGV come from the germline V gene. Trimming removed 4 bases from V and 0 bases from J, with 13 bases in between. The CDR3 extends over 15 amino acids. CDR3 nucleotides: TGTGCCAGCAGCTCAGGACGGGACTTCTCCTACGAGCAGTACTTC. Amino acid sequence: CASSSGRDFSYEQYF.

J is TRBJ1-5 and V is TRBV7-2, with 11 positions matching TRBD1. Trimming cost V 6 bases and J 5 bases; bases outside gene matches: 3. The germline V gene encodes CDR1 SGHTA and CDR2 FQGNSA. The CDR3 contains 14 residues. This CDR3 is CASSWDRGDQPQHF. The CDR3 DNA sequence: TGTGCCAGCAGTTGGGACAGGGGGGATCAGCCCCAGCATTTT.

This clonotype showed up just a few times. The J gene is TRBJ2-4, the V gene TRBV28; no clear D gene. This CDR3 has 12 amino acids. Germline CDR1 and CDR2: MDHEN and SYDVKM. Trimming cost V 6 bases and J 5 bases, with 8 bases left between them. This CDR3 reads CASSFPQNIQYF. DNA of the CDR3: TGTGCCAGCAGCTTCCCACAAAACATTCAGTACTTC.

This clonotype appeared many times. This sequence joins TRBV4-2 and TRBJ2-3; unclear D gene. The V and J ends lost 0 bases and 1 base respectively, with 5 bases between them. The CDR3 runs 14 residues. Germline loops: CDR1 LGHNA, CDR2 YNFKEQ. The CDR3 sequence is CASSQDGGTDTQYF. As DNA, the CDR3 is TGTGCCAGCAGCCAAGATGGGGGCACAGATACGCAGTATTTT.

Only a few counts were recorded for this clonotype. The chain has TRBV7-9 and TRBJ1-2, with D uncertain. CDR3 size: 12 residues. Germline-derived CDR1 and CDR2 are SEHNR and FQNEAQ (reference sequence). Trimming shortened V by 3 bases and J by 12 bases, and 14 bases separated the two germline ends. The CDR3 region is CASSFGGGEHTF. CDR3 nucleotide sequence: TGTGCCAGCAGCTTCGGCGGCGGGGAGCACACCTTC. The full variable domain, completed using reference TRBV7-9 and TRBJ1-2, is DTGVSQNPRHKITKRGQNVTFRCDPISEHNRLYWYRQTLGQGPEFLTYFQNEAQLEKSRLLSDRFSAERPKGSFSTLEIQRTEQGDSAMYLCASSFGGGEHTFGSGTRLTVV.

The chain joins TRBV6-1 to TRBJ2-4, with 10 bases identical to TRBD2. The CDR3 runs to 17 residues. Trimming took 2 bases from V and 1 from J; bases not matched to a gene: 5. Germline V gives CDR1 MNHNS, CDR2 SASEGT. CDR3 protein: CASSEPFSGGAKNIQYF. The CDR3 bases are TGTGCCAGCAGTGAACCTTTTAGCGGGGGGGCCAAAAACATTCAGTACTTC.

J is TRBJ1-3 and V is TRBV5-1, with D unclear. CDR3 length: 15 amino acids. Trimming removed 0 bases from V and 0 bases from J, with 7 bases in between. The V gene's germline CDR1 is SGHRS and CDR2 YFSETQ. CDR3 in amino acids: CASSLDGDSGNTIYF. The CDR3 nucleotides are TGCGCCAGCAGCTTGGACGGTGACTCTGGAAACACCATATATTTT. The full variable domain, rest sourced from reference TRBV5-1 and TRBJ1-3, is KAGVTQTPRYLIKTRGQQVTLSCSPISGHRSVSWYQQTPGQGLQFLFEYFSETQRNKGNFPGRFSGRQFSNSRSEMNVSTLELGDSALYLCASSLDGDSGNTIYFGEGSWLTVV.

The chain couples TRBV20-1 to TRBJ2-7; possibly TRBD1 or TRBD2 for D (5 bases each). The length of the CDR3 is 14 residues. Germline CDR1 DFQATT, CDR2 SNEGSKA (reference sequence). The germline V and J ends were trimmed by 6 bases and 4 bases, with 19 bases remaining between them. This CDR3 is CSAEGARESYEQYF. The CDR3 nucleotides are TGCAGTGCAGAAGGGGCCAGGGAGTCGTACGAGCAGTACTTC.

V and J are TRBV4-3 and TRBJ2-1; TRBD1 matches at 8 bases. The CDR3 has 16 residues. J gave up 4 bases and V 0 bases, and 5 bases lay outside the gene matches. Germline CDR1 is LGHNA and CDR2 is YSLEER. This chain's CDR3 is CASSQETGGLYNEQFF. CDR3 bases: TGCGCCAGCAGCCAAGAAACAGGGGGACTTTACAATGAGCAGTTCTTC.

A remark on this clonotype: Because the CDR3's place on the DNA is in doubt, the DNA is left out and the CDR3 is given as listed by TCRdb. The chain has TRBV29-1 and TRBJ2-1; the D call of TRBD1 is as the table states it, not checked on the DNA. Ends included, the CDR3 has 10 residues. The V gene's germline CDR1 is SQVTM and CDR2 ANQGSEA. The CDR3: CSVADGAKFF.

This clonotype was picked up a small number of times. The chain joins TRBV29-1 to TRBJ2-7, with TRBD2 matching 11 bases. This CDR3 comprises 15 residues. With 7 bases clipped from V and 0 bases from J, the junction kept 8 bases outside the gene matches. Germline V CDR1 and CDR2: SQVTM, ANQGSEA. CDR3 in DNA: TGCAGCGCCTGCCTCGGGACTAGCGGCTCCTACGAGCAGTACTTC. Its translation: CSACLGTSGSYEQYF.

The chain combines TRBV6-2 or TRBV6-3 with TRBJ2-7, with 9 bases lining up with TRBD1. This CDR3 comprises 13 residues. V gave up 4 bases and J gave up 2 bases; unmatched junction bases: 0. Germline V lookup: CDR1 MNHEY, CDR2 SVGEGT. As DNA, the CDR3 is TGTGCCAGCAGTTGGACAGGGGCCTACGAGCAGTACGTC. This codes for CASSWTGAYEQYV.

V gene TRBV20-1 combines with J gene TRBJ1-6; TRBD1 is a possible D gene (5 bases). V dropped 3 bases and J dropped 2 bases, with 8 bases sitting between them. The CDR3 totals 14 residues. Per the germline V gene, CDR1 is DFQATT and CDR2 is SNEGSKA (reference sequence). This chain's CDR3 is CSASGGPYNSPLHF. In nucleotides, the CDR3 is TGCAGTGCTAGCGGGGGTCCCTATAATTCACCCCTCCACTTT.

The table lists this clonotype with a few counts. The chain is built from TRBV4-3 and TRBJ2-1; TRBD2 matches at 9 bases. The germline V gene encodes CDR1 LGHNA and CDR2 YSLEER. CDR3 length: 15 residues. V shed 3 bases and J 4 bases; nucleotides not matched to a gene: 4. CDR3 protein: CASSHGTSSYNEQFF. CDR3 bases: TGCGCCAGCAGCCATGGGACTAGCAGTTACAATGAGCAGTTCTTC.

V usage is TRBV27 and J usage is TRBJ2-3; D gene uncertain. CDR3 length: 12 amino acids. CDR1 and CDR2 (germline): MNHEY, SMNVEV (reference sequence). V lost 5 bases to trimming and J lost 10 bases, with 13 bases between them. The CDR3 spells CASSPGPPPQYF. CDR3 sequence (DNA): TGTGCCAGCAGTCCCGGCCCCCCGCCGCAGTATTTT.

The chain is built from TRBV7-2 and TRBJ2-7, with D uncertain. The germline V and J ends were trimmed by 6 bases and 0 bases, with 12 bases remaining between them. CDR3 length: 14 amino acids. CDR1 and CDR2 (germline): SGHTA, FQGNSA. CDR3 nucleotides: TGTGCCAGCAGAGCCGCGACTGTCTCCTACGAGCAGTACTTC. Amino acids: CASRAATVSYEQYF.

The chain couples TRBV4-3 to TRBJ2-6; possibly TRBD2 for D (5 bases). CDR3 length: 16 residues. Per germline, CDR1 LGHNA and CDR2 YSLEER. Trimming removed 3 bases at V and 2 bases at J, with 11 bases between. CDR3 loop: CASSQEPGTGANVLTF. The DNA of the CDR3 is TGCGCCAGCAGCCAGGAACCGGGAACTGGGGCCAACGTCCTGACTTTC.

This clonotype was seen only a few times. The chain joins TRBV4-3 to TRBJ2-7; 10 nucleotides align to TRBD2. Trimming cost V 0 bases and J 2 bases; bases outside gene matches: 4. The CDR3 contains 16 residues. The V gene's germline CDR1 is LGHNA and CDR2 YSLEER. CDR3 residues: CASSQDLSGGAYEQYF. The CDR3 DNA follows: TGCGCCAGCAGCCAAGATCTCAGCGGGGGGGCCTACGAGCAGTACTTC.

This CDR3 reads CASSQDGTRNTEAFF. The CDR3 DNA reads TGCGCCAGCAGCCAAGATGGCACCAGGAACACTGAAGCTTTCTTT. The chain couples TRBV4-1 to TRBJ1-1, with D unclear. The CDR3 length is 15 residues. Trimming shortened V by 0 bases and J by 1 base, and 9 bases separated the two germline ends. Germline V lookup: CDR1 MGHRA, CDR2 YSYEKL.

J is TRBJ2-1 and V is TRBV24-1, with a possible D match to TRBD1 (6 bases). The CDR3 covers 16 residues. The germline V gene encodes CDR1 KGHDR and CDR2 SFDVKD. Deletions cut 3 bases from V and 0 bases from J, with 11 bases between. The CDR3 region has the DNA TGTGCCACCAGTGATGGCGCAGGGGACTCCTACAATGAGCAGTTCTTC. Translation: CATSDGAGDSYNEQFF.

This clonotype occurred many times. The chain uses TRBV7-9 and TRBJ2-3; no reliable D call. The CDR3 is 13 residues long. The germline V gene encodes CDR1 SEHNR and CDR2 FQNEAQ (reference sequence). The ends were cut back, 5 bases at V and 6 bases at J, with 12 bases in the middle. The CDR3 region is CASSQSEVDTQYF. The CDR3 coding sequence is TGTGCCAGCAGCCAATCCGAGGTCGATACGCAGTATTTT.

This clonotype appeared a few times. The chain carries TRBV7-9 and TRBJ2-7; 8 bases agree with TRBD1. The V segment lost 7 bases and the J segment 2 bases; nucleotides outside the gene matches: 16. The CDR3 is 17 amino acids. The germline gives CDR1 SEHNR, CDR2 FQNEAQ (reference sequence). CDR3 protein: CASTYDIAGQATYEQYF. Written as DNA, the CDR3 is TGTGCCAGCACCTATGACATTGCGGGACAGGCGACCTACGAGCAGTACTTC.

This clonotype was detected a few times. V is TRBV4-2 and J is TRBJ2-5; unclear D gene. Trimming stripped 7 bases from V and 3 bases from J, with 12 bases between. Germline V gene sequence: CDR1 LGHNA, CDR2 YNFKEQ. The CDR3 contains 13 residues. CDR3 sequence (DNA): TGTGCCAGCACCAAGAGGTCCGAAGAGACCCAGTACTTC. This translates into CASTKRSEETQYF.

In DNA, the CDR3 is TGCGCCAGCAGCCAAGATTCCGGGAACCGCCAGCCCCAGCATTTT. Encoded protein: CASSQDSGNRQPQHF. The chain carries TRBV4-3 and TRBJ1-5, with unresolved D. The ends were cut back, 0 bases at V and 7 bases at J, with 13 bases in the middle. Germline assignment: CDR1 LGHNA and CDR2 YSLEER. The CDR3 is 15 residues long.

This clonotype was picked up many times. The chain carries TRBV2 and TRBJ2-4, with D maybe TRBD2 (5 bases). This CDR3 contains 13 residues. Germline loops: CDR1 SNHLY, CDR2 FYNNEI. The V gene lost 8 bases and the J gene lost 1 base, with 9 bases spanning the gap. CDR3 bases: TGTGCCAGCTCATCGGGGGCCAAAAACATTCAGTACTTC. Its translation is CASSSGAKNIQYF.